The TCR beta chain under discussion was sequenced for a study of blood T cell repertoires in COVID-19. Whole-study context: Both acute and convalescent COVID-19 samples were obtained from the United States, Italy and Spain.

From germline, CDR1 is LGHNA and CDR2 YNFKEQ. V lost 1 base and J 0 bases, leaving 12 bases between the germline ends. CDR3 length: 16 residues. In the authors' methods: Amplified reference gene primers provided the basis for estimating nucleated cell counts. The protocol was immunoSEQ multiplex PCR, while the TCRdb copy is restricted to in-frame clones and leaves out a portion. V and J calls and clone size follow that table, whereas D and trimming were derived from the DNA. The repertoire holds 130,000 to 150,000 clones, with 80% as singletons. The sequencing sample was made of peripheral blood. This sequence was found in a woman in her forties or fifties with acute or convalescent COVID-19. The chain has TRBV4-2 and TRBJ1-2; a possible D gene is TRBD1 (5 bases). CDR3 sequence: CASSQGSAGTNYGYTF. In nucleotides, the CDR3 is TGTGCCAGCAGCCAAGGGTCCGCAGGGACTAACTATGGCTACACCTTC.